Shown below are 14 T cell receptor beta chains from a single sample sequenced in a study of blood T cell repertoires in COVID-19. Libraries were prepared by immunoSEQ multiplex PCR; TCRdb keeps only in-frame clonotypes and omits some of them. The top ten clones hold roughly 12% of a sample with about 190,000 clones, around 80% of them seen once. What was sequenced was peripheral blood. The origin of the receptors is a man in his fifties or sixties who had recovered from COVID-19.

This sequence joins TRBV15 and TRBJ2-1; 7 positions match TRBD2. In germline, CDR1 is LNHNV, CDR2 YYDKDF (reference sequence). V gave up 0 bases and J gave up 6 bases; unmatched junction bases: 11. The CDR3 is made up of 17 amino acids. The CDR3 nucleotides are TGTGCCACCAGCAGAGATAGATCTAGCGGAGACTCCAATGAGCAGTTCTTC. This gives the protein CATSRDRSSGDSNEQFF.

In its sample, this clone was seen a few times. This chain joins TRBV6-1 and TRBJ2-3, with D possibly being TRBD2 (6 bases). The CDR3 covers 17 residues. Trimming took off 2 bases at V and 3 bases at J, with 18 bases between the two ends. Per germline, CDR1 MNHNS and CDR2 SASEGT. The CDR3 spells CASSENPGRRGTDTQYF. The CDR3 coding sequence is TGTGCCAGCAGTGAAAATCCGGGACGCCGGGGGACAGATACGCAGTATTTT.

Comments on this clone: The junction and the germline gene differ at one end; a read error may be behind it. This rearrangement joins TRBV5-5 to TRBJ2-5; weak D call: TRBD1 (6 bases). CDR1 and CDR2 (germline): SGHKS, YYEKEE (reference sequence). The CDR3 is 14 amino acids. CDR3 nucleotide sequence: TGTGCCAGCAGCCTGGACAGCAACCAGGAGACCCAGTACTTC. Protein sequence: CASSLDSNQETQYF.

The rearrangement joins TRBV5-1 to TRBJ2-7; 8 nucleotides agree with TRBD1. Germline V lookup: CDR1 SGHRS, CDR2 YFSETQ. CDR3 size: 14 residues. The junction had 9 bases not matched to a gene; V was cut back by 5 bases and J by 5 bases. The DNA for the CDR3 is TGCGCCAGCAGGCCCCGGACAGGGTTTGACGAGCAGTACTTC. Translation gives CASRPRTGFDEQYF.

The CDR3 region has the DNA TGTGCCAGCAGTTTTACCAGGGGCTATGGCTACACCTTC. It is translated as CASSFTRGYGYTF. The V call is TRBV28, the J call TRBJ1-2; weak D call: TRBD1 (6 bases). Germline V gene data show CDR1 as MDHEN and CDR2 as SYDVKM. Deletions cut 3 bases from V and 4 bases from J, with 9 bases between. CDR3 size: 13 residues.

The chain links TRBV18 to TRBJ2-7; perhaps TRBD1 as D (5 bases). Trimming removed 2 bases from V and 0 bases from J, with 8 bases in between. This CDR3 region has 14 residues. Germline loops: CDR1 KGHSH, CDR2 LQKENI. This CDR3 is CASSPNRISYEQYF. CDR3 in DNA: TGTGCCAGCTCACCAAACAGGATCTCCTACGAGCAGTACTTC.

V gene TRBV5-1 combines with J gene TRBJ2-3; 7 bases line up with TRBD2. From germline, CDR1 is SGHRS and CDR2 YFSETQ. Trimming at V came to 3 bases and at J to 0 bases, leaving 7 bases not matched to a gene. This CDR3 is 16 amino acids long. The CDR3 bases are TGCGCCAGCAGCTCGTCAGCTAGCGGTAGCACAGATACGCAGTATTTT. It translates to CASSSSASGSTDTQYF.

The chain carries TRBV10-3 and TRBJ2-5; unclear D gene. This CDR3 contains 13 residues. Germline CDR1 and CDR2: ENHRY and SYGVKD. V was trimmed by 2 bases and J by 4 bases, leaving 8 bases between them. Here the CDR3 DNA reads TGTGCCATCAGTGAGACAGAAGGAGAGACCCAGTACTTC. The encoded protein is CAISETEGETQYF.

V is TRBV12-5 and J is TRBJ2-1, with 7 bases matching TRBD1. The V segment lost 4 bases and the J segment 3 bases; nucleotides outside the gene matches: 6. From germline, CDR1 is LGHNT and CDR2 FRNRAP. The CDR3 contains 15 residues. The CDR3 coding sequence is TGTGCTAGTGGTTCACCGGGACAGTACTACAATGAGCAGTTCTTC. Its translation is CASGSPGQYYNEQFF. Based on the CDR3 plus reference TRBV12-5 and TRBJ2-1, the full variable domain is DARVTQTPRHKVTEMGQEVTMRCQPILGHNTVFWYRQTMMQGLELLAYFRNRAPLDDSGMPKDRFSAEMPDATLATLKIQPSEPRDSAVYFCASGSPGQYYNEQFFGPGTRLTVL.

This rearrangement joins TRBV30 to TRBJ2-3, with TRBD2 as a possible D gene (5 bases). The CDR3 runs 15 residues. Germline V gene lookup returns CDR1 GTSNPN and CDR2 SVGIG (reference sequence). With 3 bases removed from V and 3 bases from J, the gap between germline ends came to 16 bases. This CDR3 is CAWRGPGVLTDTQYF. DNA of the CDR3: TGTGCCTGGAGAGGCCCCGGGGTGCTTACAGATACGCAGTATTTT.

The V gene is TRBV4-3, the J gene TRBJ2-1; a weak D match, TRBD2 (5 bases). Germline V gene data show CDR1 as LGHNA and CDR2 as YSLEER. The CDR3 spans 15 residues. Trimming cost V 0 bases and J 10 bases, with 16 bases left between them. This chain's CDR3 is CASSQDNRGSPEQFF. For the CDR3, the DNA is TGCGCCAGCAGCCAAGATAACCGGGGTTCCCCAGAGCAGTTCTTC.

The rearrangement uses TRBV7-3 and TRBJ1-1; D not resolved. V lost 1 base, J lost 0 bases, and 15 bases lay in between. This CDR3 region has 17 residues. CDR1 is SGHTA, CDR2 FQGTGA, per germline. CDR3 sequence (DNA): TGTGCCAGCAGCTTAAACCCGCCGGGGAAAATGAACACTGAAGCTTTCTTT. As protein: CASSLNPPGKMNTEAFF.

V and J are TRBV11-3 and TRBJ2-1; 7 nucleotides align to TRBD2. This CDR3 comprises 15 residues. The V and J ends lost 4 bases and 0 bases, in that order; junction bases with no gene match: 3. Germline V gene lookup returns CDR1 SGHNT and CDR2 YENEEA. Here the CDR3 reads CASSSGLSSYNEQFF. The CDR3 DNA reads as TGTGCCAGCAGCTCGGGACTAAGCTCCTACAATGAGCAGTTCTTC.

This clone appeared once. J is TRBJ1-1 and V is TRBV3-1 (or the pseudogene TRBV3-2), with D maybe TRBD1 (6 bases). The CDR3 is made up of 16 amino acids. Germline loops: CDR1 LGHDT, CDR2 YNNKEL (reference sequence). Trimming removed 5 bases from V and 1 base from J, with 17 bases in between. CDR3: CASSSTKQGTNTEAFF. DNA of the CDR3: TGTGCCAGCAGCTCTACAAAACAGGGAACGAACACTGAAGCTTTCTTT.